This T cell receptor beta chain was identified in a study of cytomegalovirus exposure and HLA in healthy donors. Study-wide points: The number of N-insertions in an Asian-associated ancestry cluster was reportedly below the approximately 700-donor mean in a later analysis. Immune exposure was documented only through CMV serostatus. It was reported that the classifier diagnosed cytomegalovirus status with high specificity and sensitivity in both the original and validation cohorts.

Concerning this clone: Its matching antigen is unknown.

V gave up 0 bases and J gave up 2 bases, with 17 bases separating them. Looked up from germline, CDR1 is SGHRS and CDR2 is YFSETQ. This CDR3 contains 17 residues. Amplification used 60 Vbeta primers and 13 Jbeta primers. The table came from immunoSEQ multiplex PCR; TCRdb's copy has only in-frame clones and leaves some out. This sample yields over 150,000 clones, of which around 72% are seen a single time; 2.5% to 3.5% belongs to the top ten. The receptor was isolated from a woman aged 45-65 years in good health and CMV-seropositive. The sequencing sample was made of PBMCs. The V call is TRBV5-1, the J call TRBJ1-1; tentative D call: TRBD1 (6 bases). The CDR3 is CASSLGGSAGTNTEAFF. CDR3 nucleotide sequence: TGCGCCAGCAGCTTGGGGGGATCGGCAGGGACAAACACTGAAGCTTTCTTT.